These T cell receptor beta chains were read from a single sample in a study of patients and donors after allogeneic stem cell transplantation. TCRdb ran MiXCR on the RT-PCR reads and lists one entry per CDR3 protein. This sample carries about 89,000 distinct CDR3 sequences, roughly 48% of them seen once, and the ten largest clones take around 55%. Sequenced material: blood, either unsorted or a sorted T cell fraction (not recorded which). The receptors stem from a human donor who was either an allogeneic HSCT recipient or a stem cell or donor lymphocyte infusion donor (not recorded which). It is not recorded whose cells these are; they may come from a transplant donor. Each CDR3 is given with its conserved first and last residue. A D gene is named only where the DNA matches it firmly. Expanded clones are given a class, and other clones once, few, many or no size at all.

d_gene	v_gene	j_gene	abundance	CDR3nt	CDR3aa
TRBD1	TRBV20-1	TRBJ1-4	few	TGCAGTGCTAAATCGGACAGGCCGATAGAAAAACTGTTTTTT	CSAKSDRPIEKLFF
NA	TRBV9	TRBJ1-1	few	TGTGCCAGCAGCGCCCGGACCGGGGGGAACACTGAAGCTTTCTTT	CASSARTGGNTEAFF
TRBD1	TRBV9	TRBJ1-2	NA	TGTGCCAGCAACGACGGACAGGGGTCGAACTATGGCTACACCTTC	CASNDGQGSNYGYTF
NA	TRBV14	TRBJ2-3	NA	TGTGCCAGCAGCCGAACAAACGAGGGCACAGATACGCAGTATTTT	CASSRTNEGTDTQYF
NA	TRBV12-3/TRBV12-4	TRBJ1-1	NA	TGTGCCAGCACGACCGCGGACGGGAGGTTCGCTGAAGCTTTCTTT	CASTTADGRFAEAFF
TRBD2	TRBV20-1	TRBJ2-1	NA	TGCAGTGCTAGAGGGACTAGCGGGAGGGCCGATGAGCAGTTCTTC	CSARGTSGRADEQFF
NA	TRBV7-2	TRBJ1-5	few	TGTGCCAGTTGTATCGGGGCTTGGGGCAATCAGCCCCAGCATTTT	CASCIGAWGNQPQHF
TRBD2	TRBV25-1	TRBJ2-7	NA	TGTGCCAGCAGTGACCCGCGGGAGTCTTACAAGCAGTACTTC	CASSDPRESYKQYF
TRBD1	TRBV4-2	TRBJ1-1	NA	TGTGCCAGCAGCCAAAAAGACAGGGGATTGAACACTGAAGCTTTCTTT	CASSQKDRGLNTEAFF
NA	TRBV29-1	TRBJ2-5	NA	TGCAGCGTTGAGGTGGCAGGGGCCGGTGAGACCCAGTACTTC	CSVEVAGAGETQYF
NA	TRBV15	TRBJ1-1	NA	TGTGCCACCAGCAGAGATATGGGGTTCGAAGCTTTCTTT	CATSRDMGFEAFF
NA	TRBV3-1	TRBJ1-2	once	TGTGCCAGCAGCCAAGATCTGAGGCTCTACACCTTC	CASSQDLRLYTF
TRBD2	TRBV20-1	TRBJ2-2	once	TGCAGTGCTCCTAGACTAGCGGGAGGATCGGGGGAGCTGTTTTTT	CSAPRLAGGSGELFF
NA	TRBV20-1	TRBJ2-3	NA	TGCAGTGCTGTACTGACGCCGGGACGGTCCACAGATACGCAGTATTTT	CSAVLTPGRSTDTQYF
NA	TRBV12-3/TRBV12-4	TRBJ1-3	NA	TGTGCCAGCAGTCCACCGGGTGGTTCTGGAAACACCATATATTTT	CASSPPGGSGNTIYF
NA	TRBV25-1	TRBJ1-3	few	TGTGCCAGCAGTGCCACAGTTTCTGGAAACACCATATATTTT	CASSATVSGNTIYF
NA	TRBV3-1	TRBJ1-1	NA	TGTGCCAGCAGCCAAGGTGCAGGGACTGAAGCTTTCTTT	CASSQGAGTEAFF
TRBD2	TRBV20-1	TRBJ2-7	NA	TGCAGTGCCCCTAGCGGGAGCTCCTACGAGCAGTACTTC	CSAPSGSSYEQYF
TRBD2	TRBV7-3	TRBJ2-2	NA	TGTGCCAGCAGCCAAATGGGACTAGCGGGACTAGCGAACACCGGGGAGCTGTTTTTT	CASSQMGLAGLANTGELFF
NA	TRBV7-9	TRBJ1-3	NA	TGTGCCAGCAGCAACGGAGGGACCATATATTTT	CASSNGGTIYF
NA	TRBV28	TRBJ1-2	NA	TGTGCCAGCAGTTTCTTGAGAGGCTACACCTTC	CASSFLRGYTF
TRBD1	TRBV18	TRBJ1-1	once	TGTGCCAGCTCCCAACCATCATCAGGGGGCGAAGCTTTCTTT	CASSQPSSGGEAFF
NA	TRBV4-1	TRBJ1-3	NA	TGCGCCAGCAGCCAAGTGAGGCCCTCTGGAAACACCATATATTTT	CASSQVRPSGNTIYF
NA	TRBV24-1	TRBJ2-1	NA	TGTGCCACCAGTGATTATACAGGGATTGAGCAGTTCTTC	CATSDYTGIEQFF
NA	TRBV20-1	TRBJ1-5	NA	TGCAGTGCTAGACCTATCTCGGGCAATATTAATCAGCCCCAGCATTTT	CSARPISGNINQPQHF
TRBD2	TRBV29-1	TRBJ2-3	NA	TGCAGCGTTAAAGGGACTAGCGGGTGGCTATTCACAGATACGCAGTATTTT	CSVKGTSGWLFTDTQYF
NA	TRBV20-1	TRBJ2-3	NA	TGCAGTGCTACACAGGGTGAAACTAGCACAGATACGCAGTATTTT	CSATQGETSTDTQYF
NA	TRBV9	TRBJ1-2	few	TGTGCCAGCAGCGCCGGGGGACATACTAACTATGGCTACACCTTC	CASSAGGHTNYGYTF
NA	TRBV27	TRBJ1-2	few	TGTGCCAGCAGTTTATTTCCAGAGGGTGGCTACACCTTC	CASSLFPEGGYTF
TRBD1	TRBV12-3/TRBV12-4	TRBJ1-2	once	TGTCCCAGCAGTGAGCTGGACAGGACTACTGGCTACACCTTC	CPSSELDRTTGYTF
NA	TRBV12-3/TRBV12-4	TRBJ1-6	few	TGTGCCAGCAGCCCTGGGGGAAGTTCACCCCTCCACTTT	CASSPGGSSPLHF
TRBD2	TRBV6-5	TRBJ2-3	NA	TGTGCCAGCAGCCAGGGACTAGAAGGATCAGATACGCAGTATTTT	CASSQGLEGSDTQYF
NA	TRBV10-3	TRBJ2-3	NA	TGTGCCATCAGGAGGCCTAGTACAGATACGCAGTATTTT	CAIRRPSTDTQYF
TRBD2	TRBV7-2	TRBJ2-1	few	TGTGCCAGCAGTTCTACTAGCGGGCAATACAATGAGCAGTTCTTC	CASSSTSGQYNEQFF
NA	TRBV6-5	TRBJ2-5	once	TGTGCCAGCAGTTACATGAGCGGGTCGTACCAAGAGACCCAGTACTTC	CASSYMSGSYQETQYF
NA	TRBV4-3	TRBJ1-6	few	TGCGCCAGCAGCCGAGACTGGGGGTCACCCCTCCACTTT	CASSRDWGSPLHF
NA	TRBV10-3	TRBJ1-6	NA	TGTGCCATCAGCAAGACAGCCGATAATTCACCCCTCCACTTT	CAISKTADNSPLHF
NA	TRBV11-2	TRBJ1-1	NA	TGTGCCAGCAGCTTAGGTTTCAAGAACACTGAAGCTTTCTTT	CASSLGFKNTEAFF
NA	TRBV28	TRBJ1-2	NA	TGTGCCAGCAGTTCCCCAGCCGGGATCAACTATGGCTACACCTTC	CASSSPAGINYGYTF
NA	TRBV7-9	TRBJ1-5	NA	TGTGCCAGCAGTTCACAGGGTTATAGCAATCAGCCCCAGCATTTT	CASSSQGYSNQPQHF
NA	TRBV7-6	TRBJ1-6	NA	TGTGCCAGCAGCCCCGAGGAGAGCTCCTATAATTCACCCCTCCACTTT	CASSPEESSYNSPLHF
NA	TRBV5-1	TRBJ1-4	NA	TGCGCCAGCAGCTTGGACGTAATCGTTGAAAAACTGTTTTTT	CASSLDVIVEKLFF
TRBD1	TRBV27	TRBJ2-2	once	TGTGCCAGCAGTTTAGGGACAGGGGCGACCGGGGAGCTGTTTTTT	CASSLGTGATGELFF
NA	TRBV12-3/TRBV12-4	TRBJ1-4	few	TGTGCCAGCAGTTTAGAGTCCGGATCCAAGGGGGAAAAACTGTTTTTT	CASSLESGSKGEKLFF
NA	TRBV20-1	TRBJ1-2	NA	TGCAGTGCTAGACCCCCGACAGATTACTATGGCTACACCTTC	CSARPPTDYYGYTF
NA	TRBV6-2/TRBV6-3	TRBJ1-1	few	TGTGCCAGCAGTAACTTAACAGAGAACACTGAAGCTTTCTTT	CASSNLTENTEAFF
TRBD1	TRBV12-3/TRBV12-4	TRBJ1-1	many	TGTGCCAGCAGTCCTAGGACAGGAAACACTGAAGCTTTCTTT	CASSPRTGNTEAFF
NA	TRBV5-1	TRBJ1-3	NA	TGCGCCAGCAGCCCAGAGGGGCTTGGTGGAAACACCATATATTTT	CASSPEGLGGNTIYF
NA	TRBV7-2	TRBJ1-5	few	TGTGCCAGCAGCCCGTCCAGCAATCAGCCCCAGCATTTT	CASSPSSNQPQHF
NA	TRBV3-1	TRBJ1-4	NA	TGTGCCAGCGGGGATGGGGCACGCGGTGAAAAACTGCTTTTT	CASGDGARGEKLLF
NA	TRBV24-1	TRBJ1-1	NA	TGTGCCACCAGTGCCGCGGGCCAGGTGAACACTGAAGCTTTCTTT	CATSAAGQVNTEAFF
NA	TRBV5-1	TRBJ2-2	few	TGCGCCAGCAGCTTGGAGGCTAGGAAGTACACCGGGGAGCTGTTTTTT	CASSLEARKYTGELFF
TRBD1	TRBV28	TRBJ1-3	medium-sized	TGTGCCAGCAGTCAGGGACAGGGAAGAAACACCATATATTTT	CASSQGQGRNTIYF
TRBD1	TRBV12-5	TRBJ1-1	NA	TGTGCTAGTGGTTTGGTCCAGAGGGACAGAAAGGGCGCTGAAGCTTTCTTT	CASGLVQRDRKGAEAFF
TRBD1	TRBV6-5	TRBJ1-2	NA	TGTGCCAGCAGTGGTCAGCGCGTTGGGACAGGGCGGATTAACTATGGCTACACCTTC	CASSGQRVGTGRINYGYTF